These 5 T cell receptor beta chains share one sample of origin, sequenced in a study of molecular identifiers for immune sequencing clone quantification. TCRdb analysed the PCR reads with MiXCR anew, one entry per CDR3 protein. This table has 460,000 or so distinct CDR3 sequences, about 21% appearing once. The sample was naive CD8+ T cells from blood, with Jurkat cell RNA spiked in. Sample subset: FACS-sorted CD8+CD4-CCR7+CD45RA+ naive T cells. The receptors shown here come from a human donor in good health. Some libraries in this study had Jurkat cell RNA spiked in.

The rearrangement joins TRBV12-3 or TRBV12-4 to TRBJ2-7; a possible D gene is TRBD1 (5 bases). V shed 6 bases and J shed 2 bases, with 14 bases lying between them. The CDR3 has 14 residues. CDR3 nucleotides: TGTGCCAGCAGGGGTTCAGGGAAACCCTACGAGCAGTACTTC. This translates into CASRGSGKPYEQYF.

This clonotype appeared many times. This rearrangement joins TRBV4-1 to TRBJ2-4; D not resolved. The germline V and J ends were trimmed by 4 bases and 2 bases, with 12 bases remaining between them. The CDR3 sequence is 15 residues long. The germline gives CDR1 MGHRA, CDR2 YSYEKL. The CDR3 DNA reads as TGCGCCAGCAGCCCCAACGACGGTACCAAAAACATTCAGTACTTC. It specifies CASSPNDGTKNIQYF.

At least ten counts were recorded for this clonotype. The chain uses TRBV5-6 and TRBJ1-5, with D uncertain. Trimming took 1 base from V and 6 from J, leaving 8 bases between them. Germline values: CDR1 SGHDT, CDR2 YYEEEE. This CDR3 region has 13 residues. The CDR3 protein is CASSLLGIQPQHF. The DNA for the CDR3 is TGTGCCAGCAGCTTGTTGGGGATTCAGCCCCAGCATTTT.

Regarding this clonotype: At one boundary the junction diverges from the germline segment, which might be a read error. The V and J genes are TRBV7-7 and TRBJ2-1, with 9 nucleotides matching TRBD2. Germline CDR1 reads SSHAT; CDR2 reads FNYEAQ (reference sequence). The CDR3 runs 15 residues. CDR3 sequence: CASSQGLASYNEQFF. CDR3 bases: TGTGCTAGCAGTCAGGGACTAGCCTCCTACAATGAGCAGTTCTTC. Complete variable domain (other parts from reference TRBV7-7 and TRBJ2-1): GAGVSQSPRYKVTKRGQDVTLRCDPISSHATLYWYQQALGQGPEFLTYFNYEAQPDKSGLPSDRFSAERPEGSISTLTIQRTEQRDSAMYRCASSQGLASYNEQFFGPGTRLTVL.

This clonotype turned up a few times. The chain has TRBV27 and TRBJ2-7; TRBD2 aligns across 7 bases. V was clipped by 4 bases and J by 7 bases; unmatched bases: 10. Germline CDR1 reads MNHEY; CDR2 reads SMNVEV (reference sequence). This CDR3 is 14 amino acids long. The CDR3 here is CASSSVTSPREQYF. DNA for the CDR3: TGTGCCAGCAGTTCTGTGACTAGCCCTCGGGAGCAGTACTTC.